The 5 T cell receptor beta chains given below trace back to one sample, sequenced in a study of cytomegalovirus exposure and HLA in healthy donors. 13 Jbeta primers and 60 Vbeta primers were used for the PCR. Only in-frame clones appear in the TCRdb table, and some are missing; sequencing was by immunoSEQ multiplex PCR. The table lists some 200,000 clones, roughly 83% of them singletons. Sample: PBMCs. The receptors were sampled from a male donor in good health and CMV-seropositive.

CDR3: CASNIRDPNEKLFF. The CDR3 region has the DNA TGTGCCAGCAACATCAGGGATCCTAATGAAAAACTGTTTTTT. This chain uses TRBV21-1 with TRBJ1-4; TRBD1, the table's D call, was not compared with the DNA. TRBV21-1 is designated a pseudogene. The CDR3 has 14 residues.

This clone appeared a single time. The CDR3 nucleotides read TGTGCCAGCAGCGCACCGGGACAGGATATCCACGAGCAGTACTTC. Translating it yields CASSAPGQDIHEQYF. V is TRBV28 and J is TRBJ2-7; 8 nucleotides line up with TRBD1. The ends lost 6 bases at V and 5 bases at J; junction bases unmatched: 12. Germline V gives CDR1 MDHEN, CDR2 SYDVKM. CDR3 length: 15 amino acids.

The chain uses TRBV4-1 and TRBJ2-4; tentative D call: TRBD2 (5 bases). The CDR3 runs 17 residues. With 0 bases removed from V and 0 bases from J, the gap between germline ends came to 12 bases. Germline V CDR1 and CDR2: MGHRA, YSYEKL. Written as DNA, the CDR3 is TGCGCCAGCAGCCAAGATCTGGGCGGGCTAGCCAAAAACATTCAGTACTTC. This translates into CASSQDLGGLAKNIQYF.

In this sample, this clone turned up a few times. The genes are TRBV4-1 and TRBJ2-5; D is unclear. Germline V gene lookup returns CDR1 MGHRA and CDR2 YSYEKL. The CDR3 extends over 16 amino acids. V was shortened by 0 bases and J by 4 bases, with 15 bases between the two germline ends. The chain's CDR3 is CASSQDGTLGGETQYF. The CDR3 DNA reads TGCGCCAGCAGCCAAGATGGTACCCTAGGCGGAGAGACCCAGTACTTC.

Only one count was recorded for this clone. As DNA, the CDR3 is TGTGCCAGCAGCGTAGGCCCCGGGACTAGTAGCGAGCAGTACTTC. Encoded protein: CASSVGPGTSSEQYF. This sequence joins TRBV9 and TRBJ2-7; 8 bases are shared with TRBD2. V shed 0 bases and J 6 bases; nucleotides not matched to a gene: 8. The CDR3 loop spans 15 amino acids. Germline V gives CDR1 SGDLS, CDR2 YYNGEE.